The T cell receptor (beta chain) described here comes from a study of cytomegalovirus exposure and HLA in healthy donors. Study context: It was reported in a later analysis that the roughly 120 validation repertoires used the same platform as the approximately 670 first-cohort repertoires. Study-wide results and limits: In vitro work confirmed that a few CMV-associated chains recognize CMV antigens.

There are 14 residues in the CDR3. Unmatched junction bases numbered 6, after V lost 5 bases and J lost 5 bases. Germline lookup yields CDR1 LNHDA and CDR2 SQIVND (reference sequence). The data were produced by immunoSEQ multiplex PCR, yet TCRdb's version contains in-frame clones alone and is incomplete. Of tens of thousands of clones listed, 94% are singletons. As concerns this clone: What it binds is not known.

The chain couples TRBV19 to TRBJ1-5, with 7 bases lining up with TRBD1. This clonotype was sampled from a young woman in good health and CMV-seronegative. The sample consisted of PBMCs. The CDR3 DNA sequence: TGTGCCAGTAGTCTAAAACAGGGGTATCAGCCCCAGCATTTT. Translation: CASSLKQGYQPQHF.